Detailed here is one TCR beta chain. Antigen unknown. Time point here: baseline pretreatment blood. Treatment described: 15 Gy SBRT to primary tumor, nephrectomy 4 weeks later. After SBRT, blood was collected at 2 and 4 weeks, plus baseline. The patient's renal cell carcinoma had clear cell pathology. This record comes from a study of radiation and T cells in renal cell carcinoma. This CDR3 is built from 12 residues. Trimming cost V 1 base and J 6 bases, with 6 bases left between them. CDR1 and CDR2 (germline): SGDLS, YYNGEE. Findings and limits, study-wide: From baseline, blood top tumor clonotypes peaked at 2 weeks post-radiation.

Generated by immunoSEQ multiplex PCR, the TCRdb table keeps only in-frame clones and is missing some. The profile covers over 120,000 clones, with roughly 90% appearing a single time and about 11% taken by the ten largest. The sequencing used blood, collected from a patient whose treatment included radiotherapy and nephrectomy. The sequence was obtained from a woman between 45 and 60 years old with renal cell carcinoma. The J gene is TRBJ2-3, the V gene TRBV9; a weak D match, TRBD2 (5 bases). The DNA for the CDR3 is TGTGCCAGCAGCGTAACGGGGGATACGCAGTATTTT. This translates into CASSVTGDTQYF.